These 14 T cell receptor beta chains were all obtained from the same sample, sequenced in a study of shared clonotypes between healthy human individuals. The data were produced by immunoSEQ multiplex PCR, yet TCRdb's version contains in-frame clones alone and is incomplete. Among about 340,000 clones, 70% to 75% were seen once, and the ten largest hold about 10%. Sample: memory CD4+ T cells sorted from blood. Indicated subset: CD45RA-negative fraction. The receptors here all came from a man aged 30 to 39 in good health.

The chain has TRBV29-1 and TRBJ2-3; D call uncertain. Trimming removed 4 bases from V and 5 bases from J, with 7 bases in between. CDR3 size: 11 residues. Germline V CDR1 and CDR2: SQVTM, ANQGSEA. CDR3 in amino acids: CSVVVGDTQYF. The CDR3 coding sequence is TGCAGCGTTGTAGTAGGAGATACGCAGTATTTT.

This chain links TRBV28 with TRBJ2-7; D gene unclear. CDR3 length equals 12 residues. The germline V and J ends were trimmed by 2 bases and 7 bases, with 9 bases remaining between them. Germline V lookup: CDR1 MDHEN, CDR2 SYDVKM. The CDR3 spells CASSLGGWEQYF. The CDR3 coding sequence is TGTGCCAGCAGTTTAGGTGGGTGGGAGCAGTACTTC. Complete variable domain (other parts from reference TRBV28 and TRBJ2-7): DVKVTQSSRYLVKRTGEKVFLECVQDMDHENMFWYRQDPGLGLRLIYFSYDVKMKEKGDIPEGYSVSREKKERFSLILESASTNQTSMYLCASSLGGWEQYFGPGTRLTVT.

The J gene is TRBJ2-6, the V gene TRBV12-2; the table's D call, TRBD1, was not checked against the DNA. TRBV12-2 is reported as a pseudogene. This CDR3 is 22 amino acids long. The CDR3 region has the DNA TGTGCAAGTCGCCATCGCCACCCTACCCGTGGACAGGAGACCTCTGGGGCCAACGTCCTGACTTTC. This translates into CASRHRHPTRGQETSGANVLTF.

The rearrangement links TRBV5-8 to TRBJ1-5; D perhaps matches TRBD1 (5 bases). Germline assignment: CDR1 SGHTS and CDR2 YDEGEE. V was pared by 6 bases and J by 4 bases, with 8 bases between. The CDR3 totals 12 residues. The CDR3 protein is CASNSGNQPQHF. As DNA, the CDR3 is TGTGCCAGCAACTCAGGGAATCAGCCCCAGCATTTT.

The V call is TRBV11-2, the J call TRBJ2-1, with 9 bases lining up with TRBD2. The CDR3 has 16 residues. Per germline, CDR1 SGHAT and CDR2 FQNNGV. J gave up 8 bases and V 0 bases, and 8 bases lay outside the gene matches. The CDR3, as DNA: TGTGCCAGCAGCTTAGAAGGGACTAGCCGAGGGGATGAGCAGTTCTTC. Residues: CASSLEGTSRGDEQFF.

This chain connects TRBV28 to TRBJ2-4; D not resolved. V was shortened by 6 bases and J by 0 bases, with 12 bases between the two germline ends. The CDR3 totals 15 residues. Per the germline V gene, CDR1 is MDHEN and CDR2 is SYDVKM. CDR3 nucleotide sequence: TGTGCCAGCAGCGAAGCCGGTAAAGCCAAAAACATTCAGTACTTC. Amino acids: CASSEAGKAKNIQYF.

This chain connects TRBV28 to TRBJ2-1; D is uncertain. V was cut by 8 bases and J by 10 bases, with 18 bases left in between. The CDR3 loop spans 13 amino acids. In germline, CDR1 is MDHEN, CDR2 SYDVKM. The CDR3 region is CASRDTRVGEQFF. DNA for the CDR3: TGTGCCAGCCGTGACACCCGTGTGGGGGAGCAGTTCTTC.

The chain joins TRBV2 to TRBJ2-1, with 10 bases that match TRBD2. This CDR3 is built from 14 residues. Per germline, CDR1 SNHLY and CDR2 FYNNEI. After removal of 7 bases from V and 9 bases from J, the junction contained 9 bases not matched to a gene. The CDR3 sequence is CASIGLAGAGEQFF. Here the CDR3 DNA reads TGTGCCAGCATCGGTCTAGCGGGAGCGGGTGAGCAGTTCTTC.

This chain uses TRBV7-6 with TRBJ2-7; D gene uncertain. This CDR3 has 13 amino acids. V gave up 3 bases and J gave up 7 bases, with 13 bases separating them. From germline, CDR1 is SGHVS and CDR2 FNYEAQ. The CDR3 here is CASSLGTSGEQYF. The CDR3 nucleotides are TGTGCCAGCAGCTTGGGCACCAGTGGGGAGCAGTACTTC.

This clone was counted only a few times. The chain combines TRBV5-1 with TRBJ2-1; 8 nucleotides match TRBD2. Germline lookup yields CDR1 SGHRS and CDR2 YFSETQ. This CDR3 spans 14 amino acids. V dropped 4 bases and J dropped 9; count of bases not matched to a gene: 9. CDR3 in amino acids: CASSLTLGLGEQFF. For the CDR3, the DNA is TGCGCCAGCAGCCTAACCCTGGGACTAGGTGAGCAGTTCTTC.

The chain joins TRBV10-3 to TRBJ2-7; the D is unclear. CDR1 ENHRY and CDR2 SYGVKD come from the germline V gene. The V end was cut by 0 bases, the J end by 0 bases, with 9 bases between. The CDR3 totals 15 residues. CDR3 residues: CAISESGPLSYEQYF. The CDR3 DNA reads as TGTGCCATCAGTGAGTCGGGTCCGCTCTCCTACGAGCAGTACTTC.

This clone came up once. The gene calls are TRBV29-1 and TRBJ1-5; no firm D call. Germline assignment: CDR1 SQVTM and CDR2 ANQGSEA. V lost 4 bases and J lost 5, with 15 bases in between. The CDR3 spans 14 residues. CDR3 DNA sequence: TGCAGCGTTGGTCTGGGCAGTCTCGATCAGCCCCAGCATTTT. Its translation: CSVGLGSLDQPQHF.

This chain links TRBV2 with TRBJ2-3; no firm D call. V was pared by 7 bases and J by 2 bases, with 13 bases between. This CDR3 is 14 amino acids long. Germline CDR1 SNHLY, CDR2 FYNNEI. The CDR3 is CASKFTDVTDTQYF. CDR3 sequence (DNA): TGTGCCAGCAAGTTCACAGACGTCACAGATACGCAGTATTTT.

The rearrangement links TRBV28 to TRBJ2-1, with D possibly matching TRBD1 (7 bases). The V end lost 6 bases, the J end lost 8 bases, and 29 bases lay between the germline ends. CDR1 and CDR2 (germline): MDHEN, SYDVKM. The CDR3 has 18 amino acids. The CDR3 loop reads CASSPGGPGKGAGYEQFF. The CDR3 DNA sequence: TGTGCCAGCAGCCCTGGCGGCCCCGGGAAGGGGGCGGGATATGAGCAGTTCTTC.